These 22 T cell receptor beta chains were sequenced from one sample in a study of blood T cell repertoires in COVID-19. TCRdb's table, derived via immunoSEQ multiplex PCR, lists solely in-frame clones and lacks some. The sample records around 260,000 clones, around 86% being singletons. The specimen sequenced was peripheral blood. The receptors were sampled from a woman in her thirties with active or convalescent COVID-19.

The genes are TRBV12-3 or TRBV12-4 and TRBJ1-5; D unresolved. This CDR3 contains 13 residues. V was shortened by 4 bases and J by 0 bases, with 4 bases between the two germline ends. The CDR3 nucleotides are TGTGCCAGCAGTTGGAGTAGCAATCAGCCCCAGCATTTT. Its protein product is CASSWSSNQPQHF.

This clone appeared once. The chain carries TRBV2 and TRBJ1-3; TRBD1 is a possible D gene (5 bases). The CDR3 contains 15 residues. The germline CDR1 and CDR2 sequences are SNHLY and FYNNEI. V was shortened by 3 bases and J by 0 bases, with 9 bases between the two germline ends. This CDR3 reads CASSEDTYSGNTIYF. The CDR3 nucleotides read TGTGCCAGCAGTGAGGACACGTACTCTGGAAACACCATATATTTT.

The CDR3 region has the DNA TGTGCCAGTAGTATAGATGTGAGTTCTCAGCCCCAGCATTTT. It yields the protein CASSIDVSSQPQHF. The J gene is TRBJ1-5, the V gene TRBV19, with unresolved D. The V gene lost 0 bases and the J gene lost 6 bases, with 9 bases spanning the gap. CDR3 length: 14 amino acids. Germline CDR1 LNHDA, CDR2 SQIVND (reference sequence).

V and J are TRBV27 and TRBJ2-2, with TRBD2 matching over 10 bases. With V trimmed by 6 bases and J by 0 bases, 4 bases remained unmatched. The CDR3 spans 16 residues. Germline V gene sequence: CDR1 MNHEY, CDR2 SMNVEV (reference sequence). CDR3 DNA: TGTGCCAGCAGGGGAGCGGGGGGGCCGAACACCGGGGAGCTGTTTTTT. Translation: CASRGAGGPNTGELFF.

The J gene is TRBJ1-6, the V gene TRBV5-6; D remains ambiguous. This CDR3 is 16 amino acids long. The germline gives CDR1 SGHDT, CDR2 YYEEEE. Trimming removed 4 bases at V and 3 bases at J, with 14 bases between. CDR3 residues: CASSVRTDFYNSPLHF. The DNA of the CDR3 is TGTGCCAGCAGCGTACGGACTGATTTCTATAATTCACCCCTCCACTTT.

The table lists this clone with a few counts. V usage is TRBV18 and J usage is TRBJ1-1; 9 nucleotides match TRBD1. Per the germline V gene, CDR1 is KGHSH and CDR2 is LQKENI. This CDR3 comprises 14 residues. V lost 6 bases to trimming and J lost 7 bases; unmatched junction nucleotides: 9. In DNA form, the CDR3 reads TGTGCCAGCTCGCCTTGGGGGGACAGGGTTGAAGCTTTCTTT. This codes for CASSPWGDRVEAFF.

J is TRBJ2-3 and V is TRBV5-1, with 12 nucleotides matching TRBD2. The ends lost 1 base at V and 5 bases at J; junction bases unmatched: 8. This CDR3 region has 17 residues. Per the germline V gene, CDR1 is SGHRS and CDR2 is YFSETQ. The CDR3 DNA reads as TGCGCCAGCAGCTTGTTATCTAGCGGGGGGGCAGGAGATACGCAGTATTTT. Translating it yields CASSLLSSGGAGDTQYF.

The sample holds a few counts of this clone. Written as DNA, the CDR3 is TGTGCCAGCAGCTACCTAGCGGGGGGGAGCACAGATACGCAGTATTTT. This sequence encodes CASSYLAGGSTDTQYF. This rearrangement joins TRBV13 to TRBJ2-3, with 12 bases identical to TRBD2. The CDR3 spans 16 residues. Germline V gene data show CDR1 as PRHDT and CDR2 as FYEKMQ (reference sequence). V shed 4 bases, J shed 0 bases, and the junction held 2 bases outside the gene matches.

V is TRBV9 and J is TRBJ2-3; tentative D call: TRBD2 (5 bases). The CDR3 has 12 amino acids. Germline V gene data show CDR1 as SGDLS and CDR2 as YYNGEE. V was pared by 4 bases and J by 6 bases, with 9 bases between. This CDR3 is CASSTTGDTQYF. DNA of the CDR3: TGTGCCAGCAGCACGACGGGGGATACGCAGTATTTT.

V gene TRBV7-3 combines with J gene TRBJ2-5, with 7 bases matching TRBD2. There are 13 residues in the CDR3. V shed 3 bases and J 6 bases; nucleotides not matched to a gene: 4. The V gene's germline CDR1 is SGHTA and CDR2 FQGTGA. The CDR3: CASSFIGGKTQYF. The CDR3 nucleotides read TGTGCCAGCAGCTTTATCGGGGGGAAGACCCAGTACTTC.

The rearrangement joins TRBV11-2 to TRBJ1-5; TRBD1 might be the D (5 bases). Trimming left V 3 bases short and J 3 bases short, with 21 bases between. The CDR3 runs 18 residues. Germline CDR1 SGHAT, CDR2 FQNNGV. The CDR3 is CASSFFRGGENVNQPQHF. The DNA of the CDR3 is TGTGCCAGCAGCTTTTTTAGGGGCGGGGAGAATGTCAATCAGCCCCAGCATTTT.

The chain employs TRBV7-9 and TRBJ1-2, with D perhaps matching TRBD1 (6 bases). This CDR3 contains 13 residues. Trimming cost V 5 bases and J 5 bases, with 12 bases left between them. Germline V CDR1 and CDR2: SEHNR, FQNEAQ (reference sequence). CDR3 in amino acids: CASSPPTGYGYTF. The CDR3 DNA is TGTGCCAGCAGCCCCCCCACAGGGTATGGCTACACCTTC.

The rearrangement uses TRBV7-9 and TRBJ2-7; 9 bases match TRBD2. Germline trimming cut 3 bases from V and 3 bases from J; bases unmatched to any gene: 9. This CDR3 is 16 amino acids long. Germline V gene data show CDR1 as SEHNR and CDR2 as FQNEAQ (reference sequence). The chain's CDR3 is CASSLVHGTSIYEQYF. The CDR3 DNA is TGTGCCAGCAGCTTGGTTCACGGGACTAGCATCTACGAGCAGTACTTC.

This chain links TRBV7-9 with TRBJ1-6; a possible D gene is TRBD1 (6 bases). This CDR3 has 14 amino acids. Trimming stripped 6 bases from V and 9 bases from J, with 15 bases between. Germline lookup yields CDR1 SEHNR and CDR2 FQNEAQ (reference sequence). CDR3 coding DNA: TGTGCCAGCAGGCTTGGGGGCCCTTTTTCACCCCTCCACTTT. Translated, it gives CASRLGGPFSPLHF.

The chain links TRBV11-2 to TRBJ2-7, with 9 bases aligning to TRBD2. Germline values: CDR1 SGHAT, CDR2 FQNNGV. V was pared by 4 bases and J by 2 bases, with 12 bases of the junction left unmatched. The CDR3 loop spans 17 amino acids. DNA of the CDR3: TGTGCCAGCAGCTCGGGTAGCGGGAGTAGCGGGACCTACGAGCAGTACTTC. Its translation: CASSSGSGSSGTYEQYF.

The count of this clone is one. The CDR3 protein is CASSLESTVHYGYTF. The CDR3, as DNA: TGCGCCAGCAGCTTGGAGTCGACAGTACACTATGGCTACACCTTC. This chain joins TRBV5-1 and TRBJ1-2; D might be TRBD1 (5 bases). The CDR3 has 15 residues. V was clipped by 0 bases and J by 3 bases, with 12 bases between them. Germline V gene data show CDR1 as SGHRS and CDR2 as YFSETQ.

The CDR3: CASSQEPGTGGGGYTF. CDR3 coding DNA: TGCGCCAGCAGCCAAGAGCCCGGGACAGGGGGCGGTGGCTACACCTTC. V gene TRBV4-3 combines with J gene TRBJ1-2; 12 bases agree with TRBD1. V trimming: 0 bases; J trimming: 7 bases; junction bases outside the gene matches: 6. Germline lookup yields CDR1 LGHNA and CDR2 YSLEER. CDR3 length equals 16 residues.

The rearrangement uses TRBV9 and TRBJ1-2; 10 nucleotides agree with TRBD1. CDR1 is SGDLS and CDR2 is YYNGEE in the germline V gene. J gave up 8 bases and V 3 bases, and 4 bases lay outside the gene matches. This CDR3 has 13 residues. The CDR3 loop is CASSAGQGIGYTF. The DNA for the CDR3 is TGTGCCAGCAGCGCGGGACAGGGGATCGGCTACACCTTC.

This chain joins TRBV25-1 and TRBJ1-1, with a possible D match to TRBD1 (5 bases). The germline V gene encodes CDR1 MGHDK and CDR2 SYGVNS. This CDR3 is built from 14 residues. Between the trimmed V and J ends, which lost 4 bases and 3 bases, there was a span of 12 bases. The CDR3 spells CASSVAGSDTEAFF. The CDR3 DNA sequence: TGTGCCAGCAGTGTAGCAGGGTCGGACACTGAAGCTTTCTTT.

V is TRBV7-2 and J is TRBJ2-1; D not resolved. Germline values: CDR1 SGHTA, CDR2 FQGNSA. Trimming cost V 2 bases and J 0 bases, with 11 bases left between them. The CDR3 loop spans 16 amino acids. The CDR3 here is CASSLRLGSSYNEQFF. CDR3 DNA sequence: TGTGCCAGCAGCTTAAGATTGGGCAGCTCCTACAATGAGCAGTTCTTC.

This clone is a singleton in its sample. This rearrangement joins TRBV28 to TRBJ1-1; D unclear. V lost 5 bases and J 1 base, leaving 11 bases between the germline ends. Germline loops: CDR1 MDHEN, CDR2 SYDVKM. CDR3 length equals 14 residues. The CDR3 reads CASSKPRRNTEAFF. CDR3 sequence (DNA): TGTGCCAGCAGTAAGCCTAGGAGGAACACTGAAGCTTTCTTT.

This chain uses TRBV19 with TRBJ1-1; no firm D call. The CDR3 has 14 amino acids. Germline V gene sequence: CDR1 LNHDA, CDR2 SQIVND (reference sequence). Trimming pared 8 bases from V and 0 bases from J, leaving 13 bases between. The CDR3 bases are TGTGCCAGTCGGAACAGCCGGATGAACACTGAAGCTTTCTTT. It translates to CASRNSRMNTEAFF.